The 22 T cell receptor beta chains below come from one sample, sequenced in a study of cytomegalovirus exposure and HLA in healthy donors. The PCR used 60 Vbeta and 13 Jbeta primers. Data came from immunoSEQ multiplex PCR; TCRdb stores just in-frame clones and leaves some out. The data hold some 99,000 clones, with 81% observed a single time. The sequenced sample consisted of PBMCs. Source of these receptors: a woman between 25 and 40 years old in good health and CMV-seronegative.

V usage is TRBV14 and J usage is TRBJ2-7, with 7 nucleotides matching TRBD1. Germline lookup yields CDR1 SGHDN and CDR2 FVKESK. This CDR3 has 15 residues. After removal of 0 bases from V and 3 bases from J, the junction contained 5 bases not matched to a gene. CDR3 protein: CASSQDPRQGYEQYF. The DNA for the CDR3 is TGTGCCAGCAGCCAAGATCCCCGACAGGGCTACGAGCAGTACTTC.

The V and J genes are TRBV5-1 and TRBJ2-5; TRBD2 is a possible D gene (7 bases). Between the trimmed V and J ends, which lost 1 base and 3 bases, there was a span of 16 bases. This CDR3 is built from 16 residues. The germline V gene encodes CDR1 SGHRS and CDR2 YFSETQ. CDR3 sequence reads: CASSLLGQGREETQYF. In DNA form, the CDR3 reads TGCGCCAGCAGCTTGCTGGGCCAGGGGAGGGAAGAGACCCAGTACTTC.

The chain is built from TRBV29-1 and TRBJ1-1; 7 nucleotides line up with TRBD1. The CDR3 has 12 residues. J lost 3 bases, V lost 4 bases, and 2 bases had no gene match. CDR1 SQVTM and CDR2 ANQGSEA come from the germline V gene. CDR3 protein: CSVVQGDTEAFF. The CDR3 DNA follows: TGCAGCGTTGTTCAGGGGGACACTGAAGCTTTCTTT.

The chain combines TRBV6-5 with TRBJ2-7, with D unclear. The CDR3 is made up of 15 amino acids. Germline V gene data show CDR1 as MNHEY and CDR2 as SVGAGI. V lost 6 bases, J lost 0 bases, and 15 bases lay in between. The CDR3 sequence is CASRSTAKSSYEQYF. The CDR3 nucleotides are TGTGCCAGCAGATCAACCGCCAAGAGCTCCTACGAGCAGTACTTC.

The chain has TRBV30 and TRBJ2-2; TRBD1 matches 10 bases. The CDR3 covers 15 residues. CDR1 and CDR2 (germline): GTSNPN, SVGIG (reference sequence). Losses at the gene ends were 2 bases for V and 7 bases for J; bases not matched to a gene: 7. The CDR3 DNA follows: TGTGCCTGGAGTTTCTCGGGGACAGGGGTCGGGGAGCTGTTTTTT. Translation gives CAWSFSGTGVGELFF.

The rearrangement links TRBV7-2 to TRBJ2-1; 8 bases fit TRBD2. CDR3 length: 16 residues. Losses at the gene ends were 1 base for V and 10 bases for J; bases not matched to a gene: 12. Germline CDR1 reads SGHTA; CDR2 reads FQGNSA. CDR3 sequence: CASSLVRGAGAGEQFF. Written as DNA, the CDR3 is TGTGCCAGCAGCTTAGTAAGGGGAGCGGGAGCGGGGGAGCAGTTCTTC.

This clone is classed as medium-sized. DNA for the CDR3: TGCGCCAGCAGCTTTTACTTCGATACGCAGTATTTT. It specifies CASSFYFDTQYF. The genes are TRBV5-1 and TRBJ2-3; D gene unclear. Germline V gives CDR1 SGHRS, CDR2 YFSETQ. This CDR3 comprises 12 residues. Between the trimmed V and J ends, which lost 2 bases and 6 bases, there was a span of 7 bases.

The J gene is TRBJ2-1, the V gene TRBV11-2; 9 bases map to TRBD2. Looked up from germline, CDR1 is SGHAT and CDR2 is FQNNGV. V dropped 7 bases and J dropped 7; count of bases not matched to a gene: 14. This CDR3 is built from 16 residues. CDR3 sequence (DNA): TGTGCCAGCACCAGGGGGGGGCGGGAGGGCCGAAATGAGCAGTTCTTC. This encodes CASTRGGREGRNEQFF.

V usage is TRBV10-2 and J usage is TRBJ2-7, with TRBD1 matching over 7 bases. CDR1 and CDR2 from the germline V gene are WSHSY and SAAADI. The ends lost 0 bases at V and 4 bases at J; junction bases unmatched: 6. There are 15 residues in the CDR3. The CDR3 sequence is CASSESSGQAYEQYF. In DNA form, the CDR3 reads TGCGCCAGCAGTGAGTCGTCCGGACAGGCGTACGAGCAGTACTTC.

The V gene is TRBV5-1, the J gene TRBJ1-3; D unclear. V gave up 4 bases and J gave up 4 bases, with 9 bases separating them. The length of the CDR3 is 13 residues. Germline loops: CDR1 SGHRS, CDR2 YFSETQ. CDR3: CASSQELGNTIYF. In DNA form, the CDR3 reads TGCGCCAGCAGCCAAGAACTCGGAAACACCATATATTTT.

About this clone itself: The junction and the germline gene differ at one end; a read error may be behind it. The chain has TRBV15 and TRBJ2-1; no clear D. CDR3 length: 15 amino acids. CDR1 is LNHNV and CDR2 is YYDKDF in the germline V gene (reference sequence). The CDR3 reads CATSREAISHNEQFF. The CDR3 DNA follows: TGTGCCACCAGCAGAGAAGCGATCTCCCACAATGAGCAGTTCTTC.

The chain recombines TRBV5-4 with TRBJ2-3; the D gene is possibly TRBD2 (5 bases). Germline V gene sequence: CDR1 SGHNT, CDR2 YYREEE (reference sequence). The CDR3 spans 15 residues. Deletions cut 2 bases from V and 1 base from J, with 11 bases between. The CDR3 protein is CASSFMLAGTDTQYF. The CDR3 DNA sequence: TGTGCCAGCAGCTTCATGCTAGCAGGCACAGATACGCAGTATTTT. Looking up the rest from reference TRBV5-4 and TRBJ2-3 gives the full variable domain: ETGVTQSPTHLIKTRGQQVTLRCSSQSGHNTVSWYQQALGQGPQFIFQYYREEENGRGNFPPRFSGLQFPNYSSELNVNALELDDSALYLCASSFMLAGTDTQYFGPGTRLTVL.

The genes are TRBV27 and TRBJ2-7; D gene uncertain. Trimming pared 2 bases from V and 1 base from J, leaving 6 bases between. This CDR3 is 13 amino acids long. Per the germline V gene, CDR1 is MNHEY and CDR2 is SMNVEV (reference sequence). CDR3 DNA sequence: TGTGCCAGCAGTTTAGCTAGTTCCTACGAGCAGTACTTC. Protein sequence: CASSLASSYEQYF.

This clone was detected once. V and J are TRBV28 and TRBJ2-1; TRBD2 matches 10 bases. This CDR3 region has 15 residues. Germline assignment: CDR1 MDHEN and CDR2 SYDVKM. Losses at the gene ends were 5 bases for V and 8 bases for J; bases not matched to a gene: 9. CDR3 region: CASSPLAGVIHEQFF. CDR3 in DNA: TGTGCCAGCAGTCCTCTAGCGGGAGTTATCCATGAGCAGTTCTTC.

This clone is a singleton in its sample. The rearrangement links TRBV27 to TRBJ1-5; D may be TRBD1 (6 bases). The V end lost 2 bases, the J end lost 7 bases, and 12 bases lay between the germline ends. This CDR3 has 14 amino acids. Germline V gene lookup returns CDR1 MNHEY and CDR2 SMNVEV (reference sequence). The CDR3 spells CASSLTGSPQPQHF. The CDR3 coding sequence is TGTGCCAGCAGTTTAACAGGGTCCCCACAGCCCCAGCATTTT.

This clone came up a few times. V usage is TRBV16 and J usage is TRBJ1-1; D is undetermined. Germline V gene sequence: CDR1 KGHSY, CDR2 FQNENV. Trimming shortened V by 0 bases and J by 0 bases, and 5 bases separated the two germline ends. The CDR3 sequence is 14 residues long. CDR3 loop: CASSQSSVNTEAFF. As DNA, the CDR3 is TGTGCCAGCAGCCAATCTTCTGTGAACACTGAAGCTTTCTTT. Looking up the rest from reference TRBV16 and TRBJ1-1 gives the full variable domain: GEEVAQTPKHLVRGEGQKAKLYCAPIKGHSYVFWYQQVLKNEFKFLISFQNENVFDETGMPKERFSAKCLPNSPCSLEIQATKLEDSAVYFCASSQSSVNTEAFFGQGTRLTVV.

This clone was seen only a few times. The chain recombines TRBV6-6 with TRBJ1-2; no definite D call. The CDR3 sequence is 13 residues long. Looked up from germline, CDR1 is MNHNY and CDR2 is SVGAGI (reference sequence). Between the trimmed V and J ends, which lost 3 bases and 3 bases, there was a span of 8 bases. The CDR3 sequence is CASSYGGDYGYTF. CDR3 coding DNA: TGTGCCAGCAGTTATGGAGGTGACTATGGCTACACCTTC.

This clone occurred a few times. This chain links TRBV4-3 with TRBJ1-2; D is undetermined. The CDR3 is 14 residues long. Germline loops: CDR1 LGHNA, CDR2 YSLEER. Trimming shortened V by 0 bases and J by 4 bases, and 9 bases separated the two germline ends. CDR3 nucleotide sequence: TGCGCCAGCAGCCAAGATAAACAGATCTATGGCTACACCTTC. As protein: CASSQDKQIYGYTF.

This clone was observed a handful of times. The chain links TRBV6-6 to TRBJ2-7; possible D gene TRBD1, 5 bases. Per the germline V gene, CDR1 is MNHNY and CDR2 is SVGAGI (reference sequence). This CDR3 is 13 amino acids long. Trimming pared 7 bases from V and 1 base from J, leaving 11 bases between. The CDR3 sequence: CASTGQRSYEQYF. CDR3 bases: TGTGCCAGCACTGGACAACGATCCTACGAGCAGTACTTC.

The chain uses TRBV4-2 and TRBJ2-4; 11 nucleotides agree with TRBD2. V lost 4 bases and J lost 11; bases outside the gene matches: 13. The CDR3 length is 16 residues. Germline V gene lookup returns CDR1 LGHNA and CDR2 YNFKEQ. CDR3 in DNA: TGTGCCAGCAGCCCGTCACTAGCGGGAGAGTCGACGGTTCAGTACTTC. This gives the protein CASSPSLAGESTVQYF.

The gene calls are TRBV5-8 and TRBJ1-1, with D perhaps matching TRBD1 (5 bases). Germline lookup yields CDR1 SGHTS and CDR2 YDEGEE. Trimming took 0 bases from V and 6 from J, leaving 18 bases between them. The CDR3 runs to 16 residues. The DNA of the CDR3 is TGTGCCAGCAGCTTGGCCGGTAGACGAGGACATCCTGAAGCTTTCTTT. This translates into CASSLAGRRGHPEAFF.

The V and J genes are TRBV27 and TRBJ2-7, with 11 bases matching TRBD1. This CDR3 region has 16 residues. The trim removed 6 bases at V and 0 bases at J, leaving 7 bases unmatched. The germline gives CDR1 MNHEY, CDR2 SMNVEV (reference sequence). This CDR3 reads CASRITGTGGSYEQYF. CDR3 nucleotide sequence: TGTGCCAGCAGGATAACCGGGACAGGGGGCTCCTACGAGCAGTACTTC.